This record looks at one T cell receptor (beta chain) sequence and its context. Its specificity is unknown. The entry originates in a study of OX40 agonist ivuxolimab in advanced cancers. Study as a whole: The patients received agonistic anti-OX40 (CD134) antibody ivuxolimab.

Sequencing was performed with immunoSEQ multiplex PCR; in TCRdb, only in-frame clones are kept and a portion is missing. The table has 9,000 to 15,000 clones, around nine tenths seen once. Germline CDR1 SQVTM, CDR2 ANQGSEA. Trimming took off 3 bases at V and 8 bases at J, with 16 bases between the two ends. This CDR3 region has 13 residues. The study's findings and limits: Averaging showed that CD8+ T cells had more expanded clones than CD4+ did.

The TCR comes from an adult with an advanced solid tumor such as melanoma, head and neck, liver or kidney cancer. Source: CD4+ or CD8+ T cells sorted from blood, taken in a trial of the OX40 agonist ivuxolimab. The chain links TRBV29-1 to TRBJ1-2; D remains ambiguous. The CDR3 here is CSVDGRKVVGYTF. CDR3 sequence (DNA): TGCAGCGTTGACGGGAGGAAGGTCGTCGGCTACACCTTC.